This passage covers 32 T cell receptor beta chains from one sample sequenced in a study of response to subunit inactivated influenza vaccine. TCRdb reprocessed the RT-PCR reads via MiXCR and lists one record per CDR3 protein. The sample consists of around 750,000 distinct CDR3 sequences, around 20% of them appearing once. The sample consisted of PBMCs from blood, taken 4 to 6 days after vaccination. These receptors came from a man in his fifties or sixties who received an inactivated influenza vaccine.

The table lists this clonotype with a few counts. The chain recombines TRBV12-3 or TRBV12-4 with TRBJ1-5; unclear D gene. The length of the CDR3 is 16 residues. V lost 3 bases to trimming and J lost 0 bases, with 12 bases between them. The CDR3, as DNA: TGTGCCAGCAGTTTCGGGTCAGGCAATAGCAATCAGCCCCAGCATTTT. This translates into CASSFGSGNSNQPQHF.

The chain uses TRBV28 and TRBJ2-7, with D hard to call. From germline, CDR1 is MDHEN and CDR2 SYDVKM. CDR3 length: 14 residues. V lost 5 bases to trimming and J lost 4 bases, with 15 bases between them. DNA for the CDR3: TGTGCCAGCAGTACCATTACAGATCTTTACGAGCAGTACTTC. It is translated as CASSTITDLYEQYF. The variable domain in full, completed from reference TRBV28 and TRBJ2-7, reads DVKVTQSSRYLVKRTGEKVFLECVQDMDHENMFWYRQDPGLGLRLIYFSYDVKMKEKGDIPEGYSVSREKKERFSLILESASTNQTSMYLCASSTITDLYEQYFGPGTRLTVT.

In its sample, this clonotype was seen once. This chain links TRBV5-1 with TRBJ2-2, with D possibly matching TRBD2 (6 bases). V was pared by 1 base and J by 0 bases, with 13 bases between. The CDR3 length is 17 residues. CDR1 SGHRS and CDR2 YFSETQ come from the germline V gene. The CDR3 spells CASSLKGGTANTGELFF. Here the CDR3 DNA reads TGCGCCAGCAGCTTGAAGGGCGGGACGGCGAACACCGGGGAGCTGTTTTTT. Variable domain in full (rest from reference TRBV5-1 and TRBJ2-2): KAGVTQTPRYLIKTRGQQVTLSCSPISGHRSVSWYQQTPGQGLQFLFEYFSETQRNKGNFPGRFSGRQFSNSRSEMNVSTLELGDSALYLCASSLKGGTANTGELFFGEGSRLTVL.

This chain joins TRBV28 and TRBJ2-1; D might be TRBD1 or TRBD2, each matching 8 bases. Germline V CDR1 and CDR2: MDHEN, SYDVKM. This CDR3 region has 16 residues. Deletions cut 6 bases from V and 6 bases from J, with 21 bases between. The CDR3 here is CASRPYSGTGTNEQFF. The CDR3 DNA reads TGTGCCAGCAGACCATATAGCGGGACAGGTACCAATGAGCAGTTCTTC.

The chain recombines TRBV27 with TRBJ2-1; 10 bases are shared with TRBD2. The V and J ends lost 7 bases and 7 bases, in that order; junction bases with no gene match: 16. Germline V gene sequence: CDR1 MNHEY, CDR2 SMNVEV (reference sequence). This CDR3 comprises 17 residues. CDR3 bases: TGTGCCAGCACCGACCTACCCCTAGCGGGAGTCTTAAATGAGCAGTTCTTC. Translation gives CASTDLPLAGVLNEQFF.

V usage is TRBV10-2 and J usage is TRBJ1-2; TRBD1 is a possible D gene (6 bases). The CDR3 consists of 15 residues. Germline V gene data show CDR1 as WSHSY and CDR2 as SAAADI. The V and J ends lost 0 bases and 5 bases respectively, with 13 bases between them. The CDR3 nucleotides read TGCGCCAGCAGTGAGTCACCGGGGGCAGGGTATGGCTACACCTTC. It specifies CASSESPGAGYGYTF.

Ten or more counts support this clonotype. J is TRBJ2-7 and V is TRBV12-3 or TRBV12-4; 8 bases align to TRBD1. Unmatched junction bases numbered 5, after V lost 6 bases and J lost 1 base. The CDR3 is 14 residues long. Here the CDR3 reads CASSSDRGSYEQYF. The CDR3 region has the DNA TGTGCCAGCAGCAGCGACAGGGGATCCTACGAGCAGTACTTC.

The chain joins TRBV6-1 to TRBJ2-7, with 8 bases fitting TRBD2. This CDR3 spans 17 amino acids. Germline V CDR1 and CDR2: MNHNS, SASEGT. The V and J ends lost 7 bases and 3 bases, in that order; junction bases with no gene match: 17. The CDR3 sequence: CASIGPRGAPLDYEQYF. CDR3 sequence (DNA): TGTGCCAGCATCGGTCCGCGGGGGGCCCCCTTGGACTACGAGCAGTACTTC.

This clonotype has more than one count but fewer than ten. V and J are TRBV14 and TRBJ2-2; D ambiguous. This CDR3 contains 14 residues. CDR1 and CDR2 (germline): SGHDN, FVKESK. Trimming cost V 1 base and J 4 bases, with 7 bases left between them. The CDR3 reads CASSQASVTGELFF. CDR3 DNA: TGTGCCAGCAGCCAAGCGTCGGTCACCGGGGAGCTGTTTTTT.

V usage is TRBV29-1 and J usage is TRBJ1-2, with 7 bases lining up with TRBD1. The CDR3 is made up of 14 amino acids. CDR1 is SQVTM and CDR2 is ANQGSEA in the germline V gene. The ends lost 2 bases at V and 8 bases at J; junction bases unmatched: 11. Here the CDR3 DNA reads TGCAGCGTTGAAACCCCGGGGAGGGGGCGCGGCTACACCTTC. Translating gives CSVETPGRGRGYTF.

This chain connects TRBV5-1 to TRBJ2-5; D unresolved. Trimming took off 0 bases at V and 1 base at J, with 7 bases between the two ends. Per the germline V gene, CDR1 is SGHRS and CDR2 is YFSETQ. The CDR3 consists of 14 residues. Written as DNA, the CDR3 is TGCGCCAGCAGCTTGGTGGCTACCCAAGAGACCCAGTACTTC. Translated, it gives CASSLVATQETQYF.

This clonotype turned up a few times. CDR3 nucleotides: TGTGCCAGCAGTTGGCTAGCGGGAGTACCCGATACGCAGTATTTT. This gives the protein CASSWLAGVPDTQYF. The rearrangement uses TRBV6-2 or TRBV6-3 and TRBJ2-3; TRBD2 matches 10 bases. Losses at the gene ends were 4 bases for V and 6 bases for J; bases not matched to a gene: 7. The length of the CDR3 is 15 residues. Looked up from germline, CDR1 is MNHEY and CDR2 is SVGEGT.

This clonotype was observed a handful of times. The V and J genes are TRBV12-3 or TRBV12-4 and TRBJ2-5, with D perhaps TRBD2 (7 bases). Trimming removed 8 bases at V and 2 bases at J, with 18 bases between. This CDR3 region has 15 residues. CDR3 protein: CASSIGGGPQETQYF. The CDR3 coding sequence is TGTGCCAGCTCCATTGGGGGGGGGCCACAAGAGACCCAGTACTTC.

This clonotype was counted between two and nine times. The genes are TRBV11-2 and TRBJ2-2; D ambiguous. V was trimmed by 1 base and J by 7 bases, leaving 10 bases between them. The CDR3 runs 14 residues. Looked up from germline, CDR1 is SGHAT and CDR2 is FQNNGV. CDR3 in DNA: TGTGCCAGCAGCTTAGGTCGACTGAGCGGGGAGCTGTTTTTT. Its translation is CASSLGRLSGELFF.

This clonotype appeared many times. The chain recombines TRBV28 with TRBJ1-5; D ambiguous. V lost 3 bases and J lost 5, with 17 bases in between. Germline CDR1 and CDR2: MDHEN and SYDVKM. The CDR3 has 16 amino acids. CDR3 protein: CASSLVQGRHDQPQHF. Written as DNA, the CDR3 is TGTGCCAGCAGTTTGGTTCAAGGTAGGCACGATCAGCCCCAGCATTTT.

The V call is TRBV24-1, the J call TRBJ2-2; possibly TRBD1 for D (5 bases). The CDR3 is made up of 16 amino acids. The germline V gene has CDR1 KGHDR and CDR2 SFDVKD. V lost 7 bases and J lost 3, with 17 bases in between. In DNA form, the CDR3 reads TGTGCCACCAGAGGTCATCCCAGGGTGGACACCGGGGAGCTGTTTTTT. Amino acids: CATRGHPRVDTGELFF.

The rearrangement joins TRBV6-5 to TRBJ1-6; no firm D call. This CDR3 spans 14 amino acids. Trimming stripped 2 bases from V and 6 bases from J, with 8 bases between. Germline CDR1 MNHEY, CDR2 SVGAGI. CDR3 protein: CASSYETANSPLHF. CDR3 nucleotide sequence: TGTGCCAGCAGTTACGAGACGGCTAATTCACCCCTCCACTTT.

In this sample, this clonotype turned up many times. The chain employs TRBV12-3 or TRBV12-4 and TRBJ2-3; 9 nucleotides agree with TRBD1. CDR3 length: 14 amino acids. V lost 5 bases, J lost 3 bases, and 3 bases stayed unmatched. CDR3 in amino acids: CASSTGTGTDTQYF. The CDR3 nucleotides are TGTGCCAGCAGTACCGGGACAGGGACAGATACGCAGTATTTT.

This clonotype was observed a handful of times. V gene TRBV11-1 combines with J gene TRBJ2-5, with a possible D match to TRBD1 (6 bases). The CDR3 runs 18 residues. Trimming stripped 2 bases from V and 2 bases from J, with 21 bases between. Germline CDR1 reads SGHAT; CDR2 reads FQDESV (reference sequence). In DNA form, the CDR3 reads TGTGCCAGCAGCTTATTTTGGGTGCGCGAACAGGGACAAGAGACCCAGTACTTC. Its translation is CASSLFWVREQGQETQYF.

This clonotype was detected a few times. This may be a read error: a much more frequent sequence differs by one nucleotide. The rearrangement uses TRBV7-2 and TRBJ2-3; the D is unclear. The ends were cut back, 2 bases at V and 0 bases at J, with 3 bases in the middle. CDR3 length: 13 residues. Germline values: CDR1 SGHTA, CDR2 FQGNSA. The CDR3 nucleotides read TGTGCCAGCAGCTTAATGAGCACAGATACGCAGTATTTT. Protein sequence: CASSLMSTDTQYF.

The chain couples TRBV28 to TRBJ2-1; TRBD2 agrees at 9 bases. With V trimmed by 6 bases and J by 5 bases, 11 bases remained unmatched. The CDR3 totals 16 residues. Per the germline V gene, CDR1 is MDHEN and CDR2 is SYDVKM. CDR3 DNA sequence: TGTGCCAGCAGATACGGGGCTAGCGGGAAACACAATGAGCAGTTCTTC. Residues: CASRYGASGKHNEQFF. Looking up the rest from reference TRBV28 and TRBJ2-1 gives the full variable domain: DVKVTQSSRYLVKRTGEKVFLECVQDMDHENMFWYRQDPGLGLRLIYFSYDVKMKEKGDIPEGYSVSREKKERFSLILESASTNQTSMYLCASRYGASGKHNEQFFGPGTRLTVL.

This chain joins TRBV20-1 and TRBJ2-2; D gene ambiguous. CDR3 length equals 13 residues. V was cut by 6 bases and J by 6 bases, with 14 bases left in between. Germline lookup yields CDR1 DFQATT and CDR2 SNEGSKA (reference sequence). The CDR3 sequence is CSAQHQWPGELFF. The CDR3, as DNA: TGCAGTGCACAACACCAGTGGCCCGGGGAGCTGTTTTTT.

V usage is TRBV19 and J usage is TRBJ2-5; possibly TRBD1 for D (6 bases). Deletions cut 2 bases from V and 0 bases from J, with 10 bases between. The germline gives CDR1 LNHDA, CDR2 SQIVND (reference sequence). The CDR3 covers 15 residues. The CDR3: CASSIRTEYQETQYF. As DNA, the CDR3 is TGTGCCAGTAGTATACGGACAGAGTACCAAGAGACCCAGTACTTC.

This clonotype has at least ten counts. This chain joins TRBV27 and TRBJ2-3, with 9 positions matching TRBD2. The junction had 7 bases not matched to a gene; V was cut back by 5 bases and J by 7 bases. From germline, CDR1 is MNHEY and CDR2 SMNVEV (reference sequence). The CDR3 length is 14 residues. The CDR3 DNA reads as TGTGCCAGCAGTGTGGTAGCGGGAGTCAATACGCAGTATTTT. Its translation is CASSVVAGVNTQYF.

This rearrangement joins TRBV7-2 to TRBJ2-1; D call uncertain. Germline assignment: CDR1 SGHTA and CDR2 FQGNSA. V gave up 1 base and J gave up 2 bases, with 9 bases separating them. The CDR3 has 15 amino acids. CDR3 protein: CASSLVGRAYNEQFF. CDR3 sequence (DNA): TGTGCCAGCAGCTTAGTAGGACGGGCCTACAATGAGCAGTTCTTC.

This clonotype occurred a few times. The CDR3 here is CASGPGQGLREQYF. CDR3 nucleotides: TGTGCCAGCGGGCCGGGACAGGGGTTGAGGGAGCAGTACTTC. The chain is built from TRBV5-5 and TRBJ2-7, with TRBD1 matching 10 bases. Trimming took 7 bases from V and 7 from J; bases not matched to a gene: 11. The germline gives CDR1 SGHKS, CDR2 YYEKEE (reference sequence). CDR3 length: 14 residues.

V usage is TRBV7-9 and J usage is TRBJ2-3; 10 nucleotides agree with TRBD2. Unmatched junction bases numbered 6, after V lost 2 bases and J lost 4 bases. There are 16 residues in the CDR3. Germline loops: CDR1 SEHNR, CDR2 FQNEAQ (reference sequence). The CDR3 region has the DNA TGTGCCAGCAGCTTACCTAGCGGGAGCGGGTCAGATACGCAGTATTTT. Residues: CASSLPSGSGSDTQYF.

The V and J genes are TRBV6-6 and TRBJ2-7; D call uncertain. V was cut by 8 bases and J by 3 bases, with 14 bases left in between. CDR3 length equals 13 residues. Germline lookup yields CDR1 MNHNY and CDR2 SVGAGI (reference sequence). CDR3 nucleotide sequence: TGTGCCAGCGAAAACAGTTTTCACTACGAGCAGTACTTC. This sequence encodes CASENSFHYEQYF.

This clonotype was picked up a small number of times. The chain joins TRBV25-1 to TRBJ1-6; 9 bases align to TRBD1. Germline assignment: CDR1 MGHDK and CDR2 SYGVNS. With V trimmed by 4 bases and J by 9 bases, 4 bases remained unmatched. The CDR3 is 14 residues long. The DNA for the CDR3 is TGTGCCAGCAGTGGAACAGGGGGCACTTCACCCCTCCACTTT. This translates into CASSGTGGTSPLHF.

The V and J genes are TRBV7-2 and TRBJ2-1; D ambiguous. In germline, CDR1 is SGHTA, CDR2 FQGNSA. V shed 5 bases and J shed 2 bases, with 10 bases lying between them. The CDR3 covers 14 residues. Written as DNA, the CDR3 is TGTGCCAGCAGCCCCATGGCAACCTACAATGAGCAGTTCTTC. Protein product: CASSPMATYNEQFF.

In its sample, this clonotype was seen a few times. V is TRBV9 and J is TRBJ2-1; weak D call: TRBD2 (5 bases). Germline CDR1 SGDLS, CDR2 YYNGEE. The CDR3 runs 14 residues. The V end lost 4 bases, the J end lost 8 bases, and 16 bases lay between the germline ends. Here the CDR3 reads CASSLRTGRDEQFF. Written as DNA, the CDR3 is TGTGCCAGCAGCCTAAGGACGGGAAGGGATGAGCAGTTCTTC.

This rearrangement joins TRBV7-9 to TRBJ2-5; TRBD1 is a possible D gene (5 bases). V was trimmed by 1 base and J by 7 bases, leaving 13 bases between them. The CDR3 extends over 14 amino acids. Per the germline V gene, CDR1 is SEHNR and CDR2 is FQNEAQ (reference sequence). CDR3 sequence: CASSLDGPQGTQYF. CDR3 DNA: TGTGCCAGCAGCTTAGATGGTCCCCAGGGGACCCAGTACTTC.